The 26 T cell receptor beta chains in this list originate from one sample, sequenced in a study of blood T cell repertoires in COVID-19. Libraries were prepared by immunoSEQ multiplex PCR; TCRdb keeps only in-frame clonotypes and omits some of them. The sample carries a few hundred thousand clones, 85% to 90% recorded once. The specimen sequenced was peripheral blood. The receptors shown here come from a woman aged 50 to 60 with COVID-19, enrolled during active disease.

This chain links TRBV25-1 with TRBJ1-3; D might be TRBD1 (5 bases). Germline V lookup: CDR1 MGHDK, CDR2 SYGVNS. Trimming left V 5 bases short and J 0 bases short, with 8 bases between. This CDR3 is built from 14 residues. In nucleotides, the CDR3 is TGTGCCAGCAGTAGACAGAACTCTGGAAACACCATATATTTT. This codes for CASSRQNSGNTIYF.

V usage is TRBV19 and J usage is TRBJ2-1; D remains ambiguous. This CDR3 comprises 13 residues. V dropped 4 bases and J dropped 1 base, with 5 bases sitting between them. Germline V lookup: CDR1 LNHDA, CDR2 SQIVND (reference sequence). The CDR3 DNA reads TGTGCCAGTAGTAGCGTGTCCTACAATGAGCAGTTCTTC. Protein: CASSSVSYNEQFF.

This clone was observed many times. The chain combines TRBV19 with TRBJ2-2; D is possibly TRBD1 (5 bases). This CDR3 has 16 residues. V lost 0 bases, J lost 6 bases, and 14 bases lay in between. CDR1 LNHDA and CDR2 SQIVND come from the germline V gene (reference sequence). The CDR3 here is CASSIDRAGLAGELFF. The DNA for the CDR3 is TGTGCCAGTAGTATAGATCGGGCAGGGCTTGCCGGGGAGCTGTTTTTT. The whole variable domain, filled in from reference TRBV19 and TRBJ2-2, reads DGGITQSPKYLFRKEGQNVTLSCEQNLNHDAMYWYRQDPGQGLRLIYYSQIVNDFQKGDIAEGYSVSREKKESFPLTVTSAQKNPTAFYLCASSIDRAGLAGELFFGEGSRLTVL.

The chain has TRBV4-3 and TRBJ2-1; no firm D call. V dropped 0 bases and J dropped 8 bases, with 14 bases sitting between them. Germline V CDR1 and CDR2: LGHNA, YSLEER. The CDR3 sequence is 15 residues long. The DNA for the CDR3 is TGCGCCAGCAGCCAAGATATGGCCCGATTGGATGAGCAGTTCTTC. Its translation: CASSQDMARLDEQFF.

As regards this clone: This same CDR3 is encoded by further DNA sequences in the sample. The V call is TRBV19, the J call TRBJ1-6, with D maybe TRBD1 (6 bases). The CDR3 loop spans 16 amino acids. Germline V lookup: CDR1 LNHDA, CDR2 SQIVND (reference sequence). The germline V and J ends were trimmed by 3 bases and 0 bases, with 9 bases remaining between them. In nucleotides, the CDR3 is TGTGCCAGTAGTATCGGACAGAGCTCCTATAATTCACCCCTCCACTTT. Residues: CASSIGQSSYNSPLHF.

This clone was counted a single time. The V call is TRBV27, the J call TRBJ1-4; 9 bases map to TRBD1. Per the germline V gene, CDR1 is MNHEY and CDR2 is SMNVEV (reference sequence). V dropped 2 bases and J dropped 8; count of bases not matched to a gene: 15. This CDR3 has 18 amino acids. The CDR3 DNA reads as TGTGCCAGCAGTTTAGCGGGTTTTACAGGGGGCGTTAGGGAAAAACTGTTTTTT. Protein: CASSLAGFTGGVREKLFF.

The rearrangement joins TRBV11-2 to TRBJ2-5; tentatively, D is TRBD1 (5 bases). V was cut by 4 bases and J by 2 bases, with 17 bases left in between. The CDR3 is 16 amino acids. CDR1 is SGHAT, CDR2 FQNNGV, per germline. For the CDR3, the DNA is TGTGCCAGCAGCTCCCGCCCTATGACAGAACAAGAGACCCAGTACTTC. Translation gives CASSSRPMTEQETQYF.

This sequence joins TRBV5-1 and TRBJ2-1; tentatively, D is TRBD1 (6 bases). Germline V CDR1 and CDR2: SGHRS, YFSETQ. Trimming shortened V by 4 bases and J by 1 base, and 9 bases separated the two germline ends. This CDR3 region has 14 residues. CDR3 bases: TGCGCCAGCAGCCCGGACAGTTCCTACAATGAGCAGTTCTTC. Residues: CASSPDSSYNEQFF.

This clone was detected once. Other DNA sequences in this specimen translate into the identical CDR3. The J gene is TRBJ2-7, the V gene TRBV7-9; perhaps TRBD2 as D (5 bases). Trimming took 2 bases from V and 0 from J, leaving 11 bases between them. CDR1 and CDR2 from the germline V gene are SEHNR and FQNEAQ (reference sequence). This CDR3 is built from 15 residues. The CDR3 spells CASSLSGGSSYEQYF. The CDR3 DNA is TGTGCCAGCAGCTTAAGCGGCGGAAGCTCCTACGAGCAGTACTTC. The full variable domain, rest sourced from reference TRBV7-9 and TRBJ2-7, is DTGVSQNPRHKITKRGQNVTFRCDPISEHNRLYWYRQTLGQGPEFLTYFQNEAQLEKSRLLSDRFSAERPKGSFSTLEIQRTEQGDSAMYLCASSLSGGSSYEQYFGPGTRLTVT.

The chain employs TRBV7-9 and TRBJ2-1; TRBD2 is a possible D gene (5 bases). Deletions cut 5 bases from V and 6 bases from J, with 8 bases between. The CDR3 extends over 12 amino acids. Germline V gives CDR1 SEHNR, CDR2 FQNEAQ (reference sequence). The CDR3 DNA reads TGTGCCAGCAGCGCGAGCGGCAATGAGCAGTTCTTC. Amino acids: CASSASGNEQFF. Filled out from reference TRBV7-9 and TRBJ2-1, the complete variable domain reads DTGVSQNPRHKITKRGQNVTFRCDPISEHNRLYWYRQTLGQGPEFLTYFQNEAQLEKSRLLSDRFSAERPKGSFSTLEIQRTEQGDSAMYLCASSASGNEQFFGPGTRLTVL.

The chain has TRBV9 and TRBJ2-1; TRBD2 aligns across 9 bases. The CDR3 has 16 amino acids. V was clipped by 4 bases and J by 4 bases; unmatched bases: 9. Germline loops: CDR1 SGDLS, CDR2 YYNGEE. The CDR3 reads CASSSPTSGYYNEQFF. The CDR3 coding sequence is TGTGCCAGCAGCTCCCCGACTAGCGGATATTACAATGAGCAGTTCTTC.

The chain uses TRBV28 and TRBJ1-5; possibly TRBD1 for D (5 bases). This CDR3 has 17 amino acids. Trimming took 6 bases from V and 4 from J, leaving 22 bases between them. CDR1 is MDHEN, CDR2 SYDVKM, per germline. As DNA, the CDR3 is TGTGCCAGCAGCACCCCCGCAGGGTCGAGTGGAAATCAGCCCCAGCATTTT. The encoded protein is CASSTPAGSSGNQPQHF.

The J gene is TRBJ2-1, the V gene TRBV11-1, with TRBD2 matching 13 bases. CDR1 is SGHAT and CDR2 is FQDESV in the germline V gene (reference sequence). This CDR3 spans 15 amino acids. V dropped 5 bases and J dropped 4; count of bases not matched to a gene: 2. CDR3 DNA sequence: TGTGCCAGCAGCACGGGACTAGCGGGGTACAATGAGCAGTTCTTC. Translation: CASSTGLAGYNEQFF.

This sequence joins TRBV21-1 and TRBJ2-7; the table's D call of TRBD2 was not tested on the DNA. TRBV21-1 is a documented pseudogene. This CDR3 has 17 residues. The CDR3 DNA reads TGTGCCAGCAGAGCAAATTTTTACCACCGAAGATCCTACGAGCAGTACTTC. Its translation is CASRANFYHRRSYEQYF.

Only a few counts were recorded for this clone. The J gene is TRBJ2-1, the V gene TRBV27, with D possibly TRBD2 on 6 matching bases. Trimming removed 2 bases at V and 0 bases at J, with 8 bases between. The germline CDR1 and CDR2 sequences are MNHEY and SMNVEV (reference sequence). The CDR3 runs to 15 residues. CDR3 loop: CASSLAGSSYNEQFF. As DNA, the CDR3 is TGTGCCAGCAGTTTAGCGGGGAGCTCCTACAATGAGCAGTTCTTC.

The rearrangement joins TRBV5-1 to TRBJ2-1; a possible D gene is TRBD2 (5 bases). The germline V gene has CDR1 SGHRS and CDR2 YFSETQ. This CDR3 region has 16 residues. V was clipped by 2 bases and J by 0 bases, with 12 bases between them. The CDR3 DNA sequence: TGCGCCAGCAGCTTCTTAGAGGGTAGCTCCTACAATGAGCAGTTCTTC. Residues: CASSFLEGSSYNEQFF.

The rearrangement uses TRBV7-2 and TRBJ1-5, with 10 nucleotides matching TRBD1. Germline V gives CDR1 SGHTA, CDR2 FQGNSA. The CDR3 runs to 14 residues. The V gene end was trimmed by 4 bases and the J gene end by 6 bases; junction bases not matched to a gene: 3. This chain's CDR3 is CASSSDRGAQPQHF. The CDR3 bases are TGTGCCAGCAGCTCGGACAGGGGGGCTCAGCCCCAGCATTTT.

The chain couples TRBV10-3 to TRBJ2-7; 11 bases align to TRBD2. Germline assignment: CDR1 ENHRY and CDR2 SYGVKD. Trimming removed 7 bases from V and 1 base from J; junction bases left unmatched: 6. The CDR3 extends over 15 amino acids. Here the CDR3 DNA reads TGTGCCATCACCTCCGGACTAGCGGGTTCCTACGAGCAGTACTTC. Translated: CAITSGLAGSYEQYF.

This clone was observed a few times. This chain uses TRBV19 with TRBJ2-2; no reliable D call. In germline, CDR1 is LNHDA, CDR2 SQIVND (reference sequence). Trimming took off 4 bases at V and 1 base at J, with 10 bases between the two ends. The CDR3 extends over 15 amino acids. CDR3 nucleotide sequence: TGTGCCAGTAGTAAGGCCCCAGGGAACACCGGGGAGCTGTTTTTT. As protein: CASSKAPGNTGELFF.

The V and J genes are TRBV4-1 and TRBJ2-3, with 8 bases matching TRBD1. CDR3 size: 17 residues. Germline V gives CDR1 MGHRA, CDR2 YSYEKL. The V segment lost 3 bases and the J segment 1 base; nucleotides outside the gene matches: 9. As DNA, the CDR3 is TGCGCCAGCAGCCAGGGGGGTGCGGGACAGGGCACAGATACGCAGTATTTT. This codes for CASSQGGAGQGTDTQYF.

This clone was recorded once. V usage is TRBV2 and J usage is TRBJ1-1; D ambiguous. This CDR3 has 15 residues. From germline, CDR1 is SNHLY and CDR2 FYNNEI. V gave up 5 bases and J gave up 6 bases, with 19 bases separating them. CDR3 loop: CASSQNVYSHSEAFF. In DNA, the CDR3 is TGTGCCAGCAGTCAGAATGTGTACAGCCACTCTGAAGCTTTCTTT.

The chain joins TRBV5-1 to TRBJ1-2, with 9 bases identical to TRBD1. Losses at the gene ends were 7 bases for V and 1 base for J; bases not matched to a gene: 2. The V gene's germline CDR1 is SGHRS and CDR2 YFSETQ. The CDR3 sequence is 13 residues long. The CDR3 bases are TGCGCCAGCGGGACAGGGAGTAACTATGGCTACACCTTC. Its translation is CASGTGSNYGYTF.

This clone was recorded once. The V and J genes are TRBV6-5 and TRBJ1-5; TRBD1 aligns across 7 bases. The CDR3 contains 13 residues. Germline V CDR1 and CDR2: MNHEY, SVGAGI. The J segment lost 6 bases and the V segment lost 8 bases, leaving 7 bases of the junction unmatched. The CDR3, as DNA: TGTGCCAGCGGGGACAGTCGAAGTCAGCCCCAGCATTTT. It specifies CASGDSRSQPQHF.

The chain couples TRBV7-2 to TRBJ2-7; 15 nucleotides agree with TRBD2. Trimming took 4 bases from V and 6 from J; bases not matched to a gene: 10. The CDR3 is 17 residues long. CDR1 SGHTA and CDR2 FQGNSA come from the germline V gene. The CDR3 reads CASSSGLAGGQKLEQYF. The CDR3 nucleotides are TGTGCCAGCAGCTCCGGACTAGCGGGAGGGCAAAAACTCGAGCAGTACTTC.

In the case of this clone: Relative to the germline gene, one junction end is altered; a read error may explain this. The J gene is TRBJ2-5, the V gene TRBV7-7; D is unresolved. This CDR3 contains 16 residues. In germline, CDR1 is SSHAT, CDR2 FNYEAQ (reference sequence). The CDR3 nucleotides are TGTGCTAGCAGCTTAGGTGGAGCGCCCAACCAAGAGACCCAGTACTTC. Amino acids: CASSLGGAPNQETQYF.

The CDR3 bases are TGTGCCTGGAGCGGCCAGGGGAACAATGAGCAGTTCTTC. Amino acid sequence: CAWSGQGNNEQFF. The chain links TRBV30 to TRBJ2-1; D is possibly TRBD1 (6 bases). Deletions cut 3 bases from V and 5 bases from J, with 11 bases between. CDR1 is GTSNPN, CDR2 SVGIG, per germline (reference sequence). The CDR3 extends over 13 amino acids.